These 21 T cell receptor beta chains came from one sample sequenced in a study of blood T cell repertoires in COVID-19. TCRdb's table, derived via immunoSEQ multiplex PCR, lists solely in-frame clones and lacks some. This sample has approximately 290,000 clones, with 87% found just once. The sample comprised peripheral blood. The receptors originated from a man between 18 and 35 years old with active or convalescent COVID-19.

V and J are TRBV7-9 and TRBJ1-4, with 9 bases aligning to TRBD1. The germline V gene encodes CDR1 SEHNR and CDR2 FQNEAQ (reference sequence). This CDR3 is 15 amino acids long. V trimming: 1 base; J trimming: 4 bases; junction bases outside the gene matches: 1. CDR3 residues: CASSLGDRDNEKLFF. In DNA form, the CDR3 reads TGTGCCAGCAGCTTAGGGGACAGGGATAATGAAAAACTGTTTTTT.

The chain joins TRBV28 to TRBJ1-1, with D uncertain. Trimming pared 6 bases from V and 11 bases from J, leaving 19 bases between. This CDR3 is built from 13 residues. In germline, CDR1 is MDHEN, CDR2 SYDVKM. This CDR3 is CASSQAGLTSAFF. Written as DNA, the CDR3 is TGTGCCAGCAGCCAGGCGGGGTTAACATCGGCTTTCTTT.

The chain links TRBV9 to TRBJ1-5; D unclear. This CDR3 region has 12 residues. Germline V gene data show CDR1 as SGDLS and CDR2 as YYNGEE. Deletions cut 3 bases from V and 10 bases from J, with 11 bases between. As DNA, the CDR3 is TGTGCCAGCAGCGAGAACGGAGGACCCCAGCATTTT. Translated, it gives CASSENGGPQHF.

The chain couples TRBV9 to TRBJ2-3, with 13 bases fitting TRBD2. The V segment lost 4 bases and the J segment 4 bases; nucleotides outside the gene matches: 18. Germline lookup yields CDR1 SGDLS and CDR2 YYNGEE. The CDR3 runs to 20 residues. CDR3 DNA sequence: TGTGCCAGCAGCTCTTCACTAGCGGGGGGGCTGAGACCGTCCCCAGATACGCAGTATTTT. Amino acid sequence: CASSSSLAGGLRPSPDTQYF.

This chain uses TRBV18 with TRBJ1-2; 7 bases map to TRBD1. This CDR3 is 17 amino acids long. Germline V gene sequence: CDR1 KGHSH, CDR2 LQKENI. J lost 0 bases, V lost 4 bases, and 11 bases had no gene match. The CDR3, as DNA: TGTGCCAGCTCACGAGCGACCGGACAGGCAGCTAACTATGGCTACACCTTC. It encodes CASSRATGQAANYGYTF.

Details on this clone: Compared with germline, one end of the junction differs, possibly owing to a read error. Other DNA sequences from this sample encode an identical CDR3 as well. The gene calls are TRBV28 and TRBJ1-2; TRBD1 is a possible D gene (5 bases). The CDR3 runs 14 residues. CDR1 and CDR2 (germline): MDHEN, SYDVKM. CDR3 sequence reads: CASSLWGPNYGYTF. CDR3 in DNA: TGTGCCAGCAGTTTATGGGGGCCTAACTACGGCTACACCTTC.

The chain is built from TRBV4-3 and TRBJ1-2, with unresolved D. This CDR3 region has 15 residues. CDR1 is LGHNA, CDR2 YSLEER, per germline. Trimming left V 0 bases short and J 6 bases short, with 14 bases between. This chain's CDR3 is CASSQDSSGFNGYTF. The CDR3 DNA sequence: TGCGCCAGCAGCCAAGATAGTTCAGGTTTCAATGGCTACACCTTC.

This clone occurred once. J is TRBJ2-5 and V is TRBV28, with a tentative D call TRBD2 (5 bases). The V gene lost 6 bases and the J gene lost 0 bases, with 11 bases spanning the gap. Per germline, CDR1 MDHEN and CDR2 SYDVKM. The CDR3 covers 14 residues. The chain's CDR3 is CASRVIAHQETQYF. The CDR3 DNA is TGTGCCAGCAGGGTTATAGCGCACCAAGAGACCCAGTACTTC.

The rearrangement joins TRBV27 to TRBJ2-3; maybe TRBD1 (6 bases). V gave up 8 bases and J gave up 5 bases, with 8 bases separating them. The CDR3 sequence is 11 residues long. CDR1 is MNHEY and CDR2 is SMNVEV in the germline V gene (reference sequence). CDR3 bases: TGTGCCAGCGTGACAGGAGATACGCAGTATTTT. Amino acids: CASVTGDTQYF.

The chain combines TRBV19 with TRBJ1-2, with D possibly TRBD1 on 5 matching bases. This CDR3 has 15 residues. CDR1 and CDR2 from the germline V gene are LNHDA and SQIVND (reference sequence). Trimming stripped 7 bases from V and 4 bases from J, with 19 bases between. The CDR3: CASIDMRGAVYGYTF. The CDR3 DNA reads TGTGCCAGTATCGACATGCGGGGCGCGGTCTATGGCTACACCTTC.

V is TRBV6-2 or TRBV6-3 and J is TRBJ2-7; 8 nucleotides align to TRBD1. Germline assignment: CDR1 MNHEY and CDR2 SVGEGT. CDR3 length equals 16 residues. After removal of 5 bases from V and 1 base from J, the junction contained 10 bases not matched to a gene. The CDR3 region is CASSGLGTGDSYEQYF. Here the CDR3 DNA reads TGTGCCAGCAGTGGACTGGGGACAGGAGATTCCTACGAGCAGTACTTC.

The V call is TRBV6-5, the J call TRBJ1-6; TRBD1 matches at 9 bases. CDR1 and CDR2 from the germline V gene are MNHEY and SVGAGI. J lost 9 bases, V lost 6 bases, and 3 bases had no gene match. The CDR3 sequence is 13 residues long. The CDR3 DNA reads TGTGCCAGCAGGGGGACAGGGTTTTCACCCCTCCACTTT. This encodes CASRGTGFSPLHF.

The chain joins TRBV27 to TRBJ1-1; D gene uncertain. The germline V gene encodes CDR1 MNHEY and CDR2 SMNVEV (reference sequence). The CDR3 contains 13 residues. V was clipped by 6 bases and J by 1 base, with 9 bases between them. This chain's CDR3 is CASRAGKNTEAFF. As DNA, the CDR3 is TGTGCCAGCAGGGCGGGCAAGAACACTGAAGCTTTCTTT.

J is TRBJ2-3 and V is TRBV9, with 9 bases lining up with TRBD1. Germline V gene data show CDR1 as SGDLS and CDR2 as YYNGEE. V gave up 2 bases and J gave up 5 bases; unmatched junction bases: 18. The CDR3 has 19 amino acids. In DNA, the CDR3 is TGTGCCAGCAGCGTCTCACAGGGGGCGATCTTCGGTGGTGGAGATACGCAGTATTTT. Translation: CASSVSQGAIFGGGDTQYF.

The gene calls are TRBV5-1 and TRBJ2-7, with D tentatively TRBD1 (6 bases). Trimming left V 0 bases short and J 2 bases short, with 15 bases between. CDR1 and CDR2 (germline): SGHRS, YFSETQ. This CDR3 has 16 amino acids. In DNA form, the CDR3 reads TGCGCCAGCAGCTTGGCCCTGACAGGTGCTACCTACGAGCAGTACTTC. Translating it yields CASSLALTGATYEQYF.

The chain couples TRBV4-1 to TRBJ2-3; possible D gene TRBD2, 6 bases. Germline CDR1 and CDR2: MGHRA and YSYEKL. Trimming shortened V by 3 bases and J by 1 base, and 11 bases separated the two germline ends. The CDR3 sequence is 15 residues long. The CDR3 nucleotides are TGCGCCAGCAGCCACCCGGGACTGGGCACAGATACGCAGTATTTT. It yields the protein CASSHPGLGTDTQYF.

The chain couples TRBV7-9 to TRBJ1-1; TRBD1 might be the D (6 bases). V shed 4 bases and J shed 4 bases, with 10 bases lying between them. From germline, CDR1 is SEHNR and CDR2 FQNEAQ (reference sequence). The CDR3 runs 13 residues. This chain's CDR3 is CASSSGGATEAFF. In DNA, the CDR3 is TGTGCCAGCAGCTCCGGGGGGGCCACTGAAGCTTTCTTT.

The chain employs TRBV6-6 and TRBJ1-4; TRBD1 matches at 10 bases. V shed 2 bases and J 12 bases; nucleotides not matched to a gene: 0. This CDR3 region has 12 residues. Germline-derived CDR1 and CDR2 are MNHNY and SVGAGI (reference sequence). CDR3: CASSYGQGELFF. The CDR3 DNA follows: TGTGCCAGCAGTTACGGACAGGGGGAACTGTTTTTT.

V usage is TRBV18 and J usage is TRBJ2-1, with 9 bases aligning to TRBD2. V lost 0 bases, J lost 7 bases, and 7 bases stayed unmatched. CDR1 is KGHSH and CDR2 is LQKENI in the germline V gene. This CDR3 comprises 16 residues. In DNA, the CDR3 is TGTGCCAGCTCACCACCGGGGCGGGAGGGCCGGAATGAGCAGTTCTTC. Its protein is CASSPPGREGRNEQFF.

V usage is TRBV7-9 and J usage is TRBJ1-4; 7 bases are shared with TRBD1. CDR3 size: 15 residues. V trimming: 5 bases; J trimming: 7 bases; junction bases outside the gene matches: 10. In germline, CDR1 is SEHNR, CDR2 FQNEAQ (reference sequence). The CDR3, as DNA: TGTGCCAGCAGCCTCGAGACAGGGTTGGGTGAAAAACTGTTTTTT. Translation: CASSLETGLGEKLFF.

The chain employs TRBV21-1 and TRBJ2-1; whether TRBD2, the table's D call, matches the DNA was not checked. TRBV21-1 is marked as a pseudogene. The CDR3 is 16 amino acids. As DNA, the CDR3 is TGTGCCAGCAGCAAAGTGGCTAGCGGGGGGAACAATGAGCAGTTCTTC. It is translated as CASSKVASGGNNEQFF.